This TCR beta chain was identified during a study of beta chain features in type 1 diabetes. Study findings and constraints: The study found that naive, central memory and Treg TCRB repertoires appeared more similar in patients than in healthy donors. VDJ junctions from patients with type 1 diabetes contained fewer insertions and more deletions. Highly expressing activated T cells could be over-counted with a cDNA template.

cDNA synthesis used the whole RNA isolate, giving expressed TCRB sequences. The assay was immunoSEQ multiplex PCR, and TCRdb's table has in-frame clones only and misses some. The repertoire consists of 860,000 or so clones, with about a sixth occurring once and the leading ten covering 0.023%. This clone was seen more than once but under ten times. The antigen is undetermined. V lost 8 bases, J lost 4 bases, and 21 bases lay in between. The CDR3 has 15 residues. Germline V gene data show CDR1 as MNHNY and CDR2 as SVGAGI (reference sequence). Sorting gave populations that all exceeded 98% purity. The chain recombines TRBV6-6 with TRBJ2-7, with D unclear. The sequence was collected from a woman aged 18-35 years in good health. The sample was naive CD4+ T cells from blood. CDR3 sequence (DNA): TGTGCCAGCGCACGAGAAGAGGTTCCGGGTTACGAGCAGTACTTC. This codes for CASAREEVPGYEQYF.